This T cell receptor (beta chain) was captured by sequencing in a study of shared clonotypes between healthy human individuals. Overall study findings and caveats: The study found lower generation probabilities in non-shared clonotypes than in those shared by all four donors. Some naive CD4 clonotypes, around 4.9%, turned up in common across a handful of donors. Memory subsets had estimated richness that was generally smaller than that of naive subsets.

Positive CCR7 selection of CD45RO-negative cells yielded the naive CD8 cells, and terminally differentiated effector memory CD45RA+ cells were excluded. Every donor, a Caucasian adult, lived in Nashville, Tennessee. The data were produced by immunoSEQ multiplex PCR, yet TCRdb's version contains in-frame clones alone and is incomplete. The table includes about 2.1 million clones, around 95% detected once. The germline V and J ends were trimmed by 3 bases and 7 bases, with 11 bases remaining between them. In germline, CDR1 is SGHRS, CDR2 YFSETQ. This CDR3 is 14 amino acids long. In the case of this clone: The antigen is undetermined.

Sequencing was carried out using naive CD8+ T cells from PBMCs. The gene calls are TRBV5-1 and TRBJ1-6; no firm D call. This TCR was sampled from a man younger than 35 in good health. Some clones in this sample may be carry-over from other donors' samples. The CDR3 reads CASSYDNGNSPLHF. The CDR3 DNA reads TGCGCCAGCAGCTACGACAATGGGAATTCACCCCTCCACTTT.